The 18 T cell receptor beta chains listed next were all sequenced from one sample in a study of blood T cell repertoires in COVID-19. The method was immunoSEQ multiplex PCR; TCRdb's version includes in-frame clones alone and lacks a portion of them. In the table there are 250,000 to 300,000 clones, roughly nine tenths of which are singletons. The sequencing sample was made of PBMCs or T cells enriched from blood (not recorded which). The receptor source for this set is a human donor in a cohort exposed to, infected with or recovered from COVID-19 (not recorded which). The donor label of this sample is uncertain.

This chain links TRBV30 with TRBJ1-3, with D maybe TRBD1 (6 bases). From germline, CDR1 is GTSNPN and CDR2 SVGIG (reference sequence). The length of the CDR3 is 15 residues. The CDR3 DNA reads TGTGCGTTAAGAAAGGGGGTGAGCTCTGGAAACACCATATATTTT. It yields the protein CALRKGVSSGNTIYF. The full variable domain, with the rest looked up from reference TRBV30 and TRBJ1-3, is SQTIHQWPATLVQPVGSPLSLECTVEGTSNPNLYWYRQAAGRGLQLLFYSVGIGQISSEVPQNLSASRPQDRQFILSSKKLLLSDSGFYLCALRKGVSSGNTIYFGEGSWLTVV.

This chain joins TRBV12-2 and TRBJ1-1; TRBD1 is taken as the D call from the table, unchecked against the DNA. TRBV12-2 is given as a pseudogene. This CDR3 comprises 13 residues. The CDR3 loop is CASRLFQGTEAFF. The CDR3 region has the DNA TGTGCAAGTCGCTTATTTCAGGGCACTGAAGCTTTCTTT.

The chain joins TRBV11-2 to TRBJ1-2, with 8 bases matching TRBD1. Germline V gene data show CDR1 as SGHAT and CDR2 as FQNNGV. This CDR3 is 13 amino acids long. Trimming removed 5 bases from V and 3 bases from J; junction bases left unmatched: 2. DNA of the CDR3: TGTGCCAGCAGCCCACAGGGGGACTATGGCTACACCTTC. Its translation is CASSPQGDYGYTF.

This chain's CDR3 is CASSLSGVYEQYF. For the CDR3, the DNA is TGTGCCAGCAGTTTATCCGGGGTTTACGAGCAGTACTTC. V and J are TRBV27 and TRBJ2-7; D possibly corresponds to TRBD2 (5 bases). The CDR3 loop spans 13 amino acids. V lost 0 bases, J lost 4 bases, and 7 bases lay in between. Germline values: CDR1 MNHEY, CDR2 SMNVEV (reference sequence).

CDR3 DNA: TGCGCCAGCAGCTTGGAAGGGGACACCAATCAGCCCCAGCATTTT. It yields the protein CASSLEGDTNQPQHF. The chain links TRBV5-1 to TRBJ1-5; possible D gene TRBD1, 6 bases. Germline values: CDR1 SGHRS, CDR2 YFSETQ. V lost 0 bases, J lost 3 bases, and 10 bases lay in between. The CDR3 runs 15 residues.

In this sample, this clone turned up a few times. The chain combines TRBV12-3 or TRBV12-4 with TRBJ2-1; D perhaps matches TRBD1 (5 bases). The length of the CDR3 is 11 residues. Trimming took 6 bases from V and 6 from J, leaving 6 bases between them. In DNA form, the CDR3 reads TGTGCCAGCAGCGACAGCAATGAGCAGTTCTTC. It yields the protein CASSDSNEQFF.

This clone has just one count. The rearrangement uses TRBV7-9 and TRBJ2-1; D not certain. Germline V gene sequence: CDR1 SEHNR, CDR2 FQNEAQ (reference sequence). Trimming removed 6 bases at V and 0 bases at J, with 12 bases between. The CDR3 extends over 15 amino acids. CDR3 DNA sequence: TGTGCCAGCAGTCTCTCTAGTTCCTCCTACAATGAGCAGTTCTTC. It yields the protein CASSLSSSSYNEQFF.

The V call is TRBV27, the J call TRBJ2-1; 7 bases agree with TRBD1. Germline lookup yields CDR1 MNHEY and CDR2 SMNVEV (reference sequence). With V trimmed by 4 bases and J by 4 bases, 7 bases remained unmatched. The CDR3 is 15 amino acids. The CDR3 reads CASSSDREIYNEQFF. The CDR3 DNA is TGTGCCAGCAGTTCCGACAGGGAGATTTACAATGAGCAGTTCTTC.

The chain carries TRBV23-1 and TRBJ2-1, with D possibly being TRBD1 (5 bases). TRBV23-1 is filed as an ORF, its function uncertain. This CDR3 comprises 14 residues. Trimming removed 1 base from V and 2 bases from J, with 6 bases in between. DNA for the CDR3: TGCGCCAGCAGTCAATGGGGCACCTACAATGAGCAGTTCTTC. This codes for CASSQWGTYNEQFF.

This clone occurred a few times. The CDR3 region has the DNA TGTGCCAGCAGCCCCTTAGCGGGGGGCAACAATGAGCAGTTCTTC. Encoded protein: CASSPLAGGNNEQFF. The chain is built from TRBV7-9 and TRBJ2-1, with 10 bases aligning to TRBD2. This CDR3 has 15 amino acids. Trimming took 5 bases from V and 5 from J; bases not matched to a gene: 6. CDR1 SEHNR and CDR2 FQNEAQ come from the germline V gene (reference sequence).

A single count supports this clone. This chain joins TRBV15 and TRBJ2-7; 8 bases align to TRBD1. CDR1 and CDR2 (germline): LNHNV, YYDKDF (reference sequence). The CDR3 length is 15 residues. V shed 3 bases, J shed 0 bases, and the junction held 4 bases outside the gene matches. CDR3: CATSSGQGPSYEQYF. The CDR3 nucleotides are TGTGCCACCAGCAGTGGACAGGGCCCCTCCTACGAGCAGTACTTC.

The chain joins TRBV27 to TRBJ1-5, with D possibly matching TRBD1 (5 bases). This CDR3 spans 13 amino acids. The germline V gene has CDR1 MNHEY and CDR2 SMNVEV (reference sequence). V shed 4 bases and J shed 7 bases, with 11 bases lying between them. DNA of the CDR3: TGTGCCAGCAGTTACACCGGGGGGCAGCCCCAGCATTTT. It encodes CASSYTGGQPQHF.

The rearrangement links TRBV19 to TRBJ1-5; D possibly corresponds to TRBD1 (5 bases). Trimming stripped 3 bases from V and 2 bases from J, with 11 bases between. Germline V gene data show CDR1 as LNHDA and CDR2 as SQIVND (reference sequence). CDR3 length equals 15 residues. CDR3 sequence reads: CASSILGVGNQPQHF. In DNA, the CDR3 is TGTGCCAGTAGTATCTTAGGGGTCGGCAATCAGCCCCAGCATTTT. Full variable domain (remainder filled in from reference TRBV19 and TRBJ1-5): DGGITQSPKYLFRKEGQNVTLSCEQNLNHDAMYWYRQDPGQGLRLIYYSQIVNDFQKGDIAEGYSVSREKKESFPLTVTSAQKNPTAFYLCASSILGVGNQPQHFGDGTRLSIL.

V is TRBV19 and J is TRBJ1-4, with 9 positions matching TRBD1. Germline V gene sequence: CDR1 LNHDA, CDR2 SQIVND (reference sequence). Trimming at V came to 9 bases and at J to 3 bases, leaving 8 bases not matched to a gene. CDR3 size: 15 residues. CDR3 amino acids: CASATGGGPNEKLFF. CDR3 DNA: TGTGCCAGCGCCACAGGGGGCGGCCCTAATGAAAAACTGTTTTTT.

This clone was recorded once. Other DNA sequences of this sample code for an identical CDR3. The chain couples TRBV30 to TRBJ1-6, with 7 bases fitting TRBD1. Trimming took 3 bases from V and 7 from J; bases not matched to a gene: 6. CDR3 size: 14 residues. Germline loops: CDR1 GTSNPN, CDR2 SVGIG (reference sequence). This CDR3 is CAWRGDSLNSPLHF. In DNA form, the CDR3 reads TGTGCCTGGAGGGGGGACAGCTTGAATTCACCCCTCCACTTT.

The CDR3 protein is CASRGGAHTQYF. The CDR3 region has the DNA TGTGCCTCGAGGGGGGGAGCCCATACGCAGTATTTT. The chain is built from TRBV30 and TRBJ2-3; D is perhaps TRBD2 (7 bases). The CDR3 totals 12 residues. The V gene lost 7 bases and the J gene lost 7 bases, with 15 bases spanning the gap. Germline V CDR1 and CDR2: GTSNPN, SVGIG (reference sequence).

This chain joins TRBV7-8 and TRBJ1-4, with 9 nucleotides matching TRBD1. From germline, CDR1 is SGHVS and CDR2 FQNEAQ. V shed 5 bases, J shed 7 bases, and the junction held 11 bases outside the gene matches. The CDR3 totals 16 residues. CDR3 loop: CASSESGTGPGEKLFF. For the CDR3, the DNA is TGTGCCAGCAGCGAGTCCGGGACAGGGCCGGGTGAAAAACTGTTTTTT.

In this sample, this clone turned up once. The chain recombines TRBV6-5 with TRBJ1-2; D is unresolved. There are 13 residues in the CDR3. Trimming left V 2 bases short and J 7 bases short, with 11 bases between. The germline V gene has CDR1 MNHEY and CDR2 SVGAGI. The CDR3 region is CASSYTVARGYTF. CDR3 coding DNA: TGTGCCAGCAGTTACACGGTTGCTCGTGGCTACACCTTC.